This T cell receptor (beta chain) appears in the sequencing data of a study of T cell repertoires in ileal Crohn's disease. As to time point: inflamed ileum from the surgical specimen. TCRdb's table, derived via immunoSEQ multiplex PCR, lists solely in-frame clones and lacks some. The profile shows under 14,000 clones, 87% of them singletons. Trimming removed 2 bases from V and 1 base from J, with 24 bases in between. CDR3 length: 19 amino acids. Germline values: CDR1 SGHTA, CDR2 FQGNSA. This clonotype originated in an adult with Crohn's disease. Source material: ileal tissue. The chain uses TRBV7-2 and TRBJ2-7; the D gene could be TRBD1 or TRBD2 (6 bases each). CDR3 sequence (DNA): TGTGCCAGCAGCTTAAAATATGGGCGCTTCGGGGGCGAGTCCTACGAGCAGTACTTC. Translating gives CASSLKYGRFGGESYEQYF.